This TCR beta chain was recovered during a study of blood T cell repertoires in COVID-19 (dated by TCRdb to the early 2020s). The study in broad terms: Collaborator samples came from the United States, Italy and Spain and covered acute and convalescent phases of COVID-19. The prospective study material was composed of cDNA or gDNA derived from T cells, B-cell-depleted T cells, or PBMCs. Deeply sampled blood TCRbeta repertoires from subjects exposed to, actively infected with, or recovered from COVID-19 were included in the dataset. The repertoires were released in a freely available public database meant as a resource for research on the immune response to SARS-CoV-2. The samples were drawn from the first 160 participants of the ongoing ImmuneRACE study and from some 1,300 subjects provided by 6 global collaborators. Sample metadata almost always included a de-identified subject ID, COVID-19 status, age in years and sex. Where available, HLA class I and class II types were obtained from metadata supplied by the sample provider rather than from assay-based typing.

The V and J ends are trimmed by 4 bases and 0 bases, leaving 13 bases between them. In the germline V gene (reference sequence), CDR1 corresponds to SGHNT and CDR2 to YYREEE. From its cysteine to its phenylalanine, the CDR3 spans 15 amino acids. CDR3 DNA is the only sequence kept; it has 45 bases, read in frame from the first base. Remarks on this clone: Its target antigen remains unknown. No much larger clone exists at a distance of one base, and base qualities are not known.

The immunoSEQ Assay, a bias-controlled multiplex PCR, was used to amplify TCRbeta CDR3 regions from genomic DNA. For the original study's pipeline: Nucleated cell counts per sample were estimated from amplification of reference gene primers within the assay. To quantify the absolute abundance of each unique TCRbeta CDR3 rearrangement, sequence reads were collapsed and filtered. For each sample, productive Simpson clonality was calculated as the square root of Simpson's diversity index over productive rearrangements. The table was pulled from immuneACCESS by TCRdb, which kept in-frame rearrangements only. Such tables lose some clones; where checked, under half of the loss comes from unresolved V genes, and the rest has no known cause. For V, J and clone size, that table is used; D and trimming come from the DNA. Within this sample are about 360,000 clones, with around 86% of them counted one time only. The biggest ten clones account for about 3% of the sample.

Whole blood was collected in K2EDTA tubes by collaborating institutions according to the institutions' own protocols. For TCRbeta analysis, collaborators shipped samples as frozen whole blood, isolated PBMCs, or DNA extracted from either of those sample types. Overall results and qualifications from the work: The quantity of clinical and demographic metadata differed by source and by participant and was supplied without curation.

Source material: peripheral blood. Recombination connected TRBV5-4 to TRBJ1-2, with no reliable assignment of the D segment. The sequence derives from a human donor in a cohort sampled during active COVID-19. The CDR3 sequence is CASSREKGANYGYTF. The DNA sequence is TGTGCCAGCAGCCGGGAGAAGGGAGCTAACTATGGCTACACCTTC.